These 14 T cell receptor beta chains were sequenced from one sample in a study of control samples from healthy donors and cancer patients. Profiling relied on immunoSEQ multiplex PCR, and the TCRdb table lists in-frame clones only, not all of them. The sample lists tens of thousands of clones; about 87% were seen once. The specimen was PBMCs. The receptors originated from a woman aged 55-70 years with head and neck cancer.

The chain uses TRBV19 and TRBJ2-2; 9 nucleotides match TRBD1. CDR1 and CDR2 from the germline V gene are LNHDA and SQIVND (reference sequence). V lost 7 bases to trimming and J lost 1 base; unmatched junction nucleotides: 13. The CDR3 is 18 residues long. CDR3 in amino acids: CASTKRLTGGMNTGELFF. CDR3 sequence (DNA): TGTGCCAGTACCAAAAGATTGACAGGGGGGATGAACACCGGGGAGCTGTTTTTT.

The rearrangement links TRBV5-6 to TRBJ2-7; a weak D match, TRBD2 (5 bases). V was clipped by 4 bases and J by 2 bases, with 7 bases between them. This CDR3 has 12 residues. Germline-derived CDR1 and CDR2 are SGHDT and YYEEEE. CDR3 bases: TGTGCCAGCAGCACCGGGGCCTACGAGCAGTACTTC. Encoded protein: CASSTGAYEQYF.

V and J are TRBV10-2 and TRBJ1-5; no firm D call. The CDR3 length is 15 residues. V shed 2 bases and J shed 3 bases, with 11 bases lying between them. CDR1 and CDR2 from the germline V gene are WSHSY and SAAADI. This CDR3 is CASSEQNTHNQPQHF. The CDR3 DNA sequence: TGCGCCAGCAGTGAGCAGAACACACACAATCAGCCCCAGCATTTT.

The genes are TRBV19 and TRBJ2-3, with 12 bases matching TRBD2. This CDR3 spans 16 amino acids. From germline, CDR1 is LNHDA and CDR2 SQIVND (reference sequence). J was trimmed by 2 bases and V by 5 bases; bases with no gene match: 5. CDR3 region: CASSGPSGRDTDTQYF. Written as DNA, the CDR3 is TGTGCCAGTAGTGGACCTAGCGGGAGGGACACAGATACGCAGTATTTT.

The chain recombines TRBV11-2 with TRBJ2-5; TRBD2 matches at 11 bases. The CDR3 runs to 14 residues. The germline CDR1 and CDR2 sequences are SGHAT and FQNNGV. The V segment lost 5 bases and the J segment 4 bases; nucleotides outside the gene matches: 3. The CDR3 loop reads CASSPSGRLETQYF. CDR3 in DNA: TGTGCCAGCAGCCCTAGCGGGAGGTTAGAGACCCAGTACTTC.

CDR3 region: CSVSEGTDTQYF. The CDR3 DNA sequence: TGCAGCGTTTCGGAGGGTACAGATACGCAGTATTTT. The chain has TRBV29-1 and TRBJ2-3; D may be TRBD2 (6 bases). Per the germline V gene, CDR1 is SQVTM and CDR2 is ANQGSEA. The ends were cut back, 5 bases at V and 3 bases at J, with 9 bases in the middle. The CDR3 extends over 12 amino acids.

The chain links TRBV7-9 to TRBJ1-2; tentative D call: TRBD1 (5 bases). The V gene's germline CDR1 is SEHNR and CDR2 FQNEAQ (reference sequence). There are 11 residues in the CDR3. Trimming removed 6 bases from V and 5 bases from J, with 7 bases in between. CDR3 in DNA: TGTGCCAGCAGGGAGGGGTATGGCTACACCTTC. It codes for CASREGYGYTF.

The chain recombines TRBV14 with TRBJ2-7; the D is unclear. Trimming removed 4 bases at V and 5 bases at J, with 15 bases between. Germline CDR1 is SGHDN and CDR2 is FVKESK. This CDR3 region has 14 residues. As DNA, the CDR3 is TGTGCCAGCAGCCCGCAGTCGACCCACCACGAGCAGTACTTC. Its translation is CASSPQSTHHEQYF.

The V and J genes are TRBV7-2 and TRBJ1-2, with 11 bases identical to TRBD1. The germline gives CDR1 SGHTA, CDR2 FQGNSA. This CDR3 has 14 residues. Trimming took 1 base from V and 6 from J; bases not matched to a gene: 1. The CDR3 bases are TGTGCCAGCAGCTTAGGGACAGGGGGCAATGGCTACACCTTC. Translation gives CASSLGTGGNGYTF.

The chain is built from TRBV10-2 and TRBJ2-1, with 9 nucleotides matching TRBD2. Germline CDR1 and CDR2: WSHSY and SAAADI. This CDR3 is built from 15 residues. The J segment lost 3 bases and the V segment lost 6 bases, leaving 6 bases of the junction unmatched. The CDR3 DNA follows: TGCGCCAGCAGGGTAGCGGGAGCTAGCTACAATGAGCAGTTCTTC. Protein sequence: CASRVAGASYNEQFF.

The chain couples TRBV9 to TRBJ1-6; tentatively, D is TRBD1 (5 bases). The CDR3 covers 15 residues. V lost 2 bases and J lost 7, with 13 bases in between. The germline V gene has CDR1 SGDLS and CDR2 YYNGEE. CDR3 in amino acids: CASSVGAVPNSPLHF. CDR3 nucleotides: TGTGCCAGCAGCGTTGGGGCAGTCCCAAATTCACCCCTCCACTTT. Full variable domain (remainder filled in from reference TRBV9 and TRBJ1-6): DSGVTQTPKHLITATGQRVTLRCSPRSGDLSVYWYQQSLDQGLQFLIQYYNGEERAKGNILERFSAQQFPDLHSELNLSSLELGDSALYFCASSVGAVPNSPLHFGNGTRLTVT.

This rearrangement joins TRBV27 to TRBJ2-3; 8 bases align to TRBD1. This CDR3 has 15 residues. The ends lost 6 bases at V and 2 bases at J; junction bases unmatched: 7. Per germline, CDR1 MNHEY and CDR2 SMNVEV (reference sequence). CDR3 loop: CASSPRQGNTDTQYF. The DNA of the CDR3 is TGTGCCAGCAGCCCCCGACAGGGGAACACAGATACGCAGTATTTT.

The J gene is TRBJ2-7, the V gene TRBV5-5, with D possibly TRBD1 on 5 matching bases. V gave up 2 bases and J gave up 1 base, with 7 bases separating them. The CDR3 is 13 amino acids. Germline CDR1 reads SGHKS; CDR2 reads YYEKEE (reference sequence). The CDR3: CASSFGASYEQYF. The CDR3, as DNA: TGTGCCAGCAGCTTTGGGGCATCCTACGAGCAGTACTTC.

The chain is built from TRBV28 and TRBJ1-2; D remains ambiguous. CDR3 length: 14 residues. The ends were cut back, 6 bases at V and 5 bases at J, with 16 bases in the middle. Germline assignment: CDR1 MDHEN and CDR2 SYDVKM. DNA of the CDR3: TGTGCCAGCAGGCCCCCGGGCCAGAGGTATGGCTACACCTTC. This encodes CASRPPGQRYGYTF.